Shown below are 32 T cell receptor beta chains from a single sample sequenced in a study of response to subunit inactivated influenza vaccine. TCRdb re-derived calls from the RT-PCR reads in MiXCR, one entry per CDR3 protein. The data contain around 570,000 distinct CDR3 sequences, 10% to 12% of them singletons. The sample was also linked to a second study, of T cells expressing NK-cell markers. That study reports: Libraries used 5'RACE template switching adding universal primer site and UMIs.

The sample was PBMCs from blood, taken on the day of vaccination. The receptor set was obtained from a man between 45 and 60 years old who received an inactivated influenza vaccine.

The sample holds many counts of this clonotype. J is TRBJ1-5 and V is TRBV18; 10 nucleotides line up with TRBD1. Looked up from germline, CDR1 is KGHSH and CDR2 is LQKENI. The ends lost 4 bases at V and 7 bases at J; junction bases unmatched: 4. The CDR3 has 14 amino acids. The CDR3 spells CASSRTGGFQPQHF. The CDR3 bases are TGTGCCAGCTCACGGACAGGGGGATTCCAGCCCCAGCATTTT.

The chain carries TRBV6-1 and TRBJ1-4; D is unresolved. CDR1 is MNHNS, CDR2 SASEGT, per germline. Trimming took off 6 bases at V and 3 bases at J, with 11 bases between the two ends. CDR3 length: 14 residues. The CDR3 protein is CASSPGLSNEKLFF. Written as DNA, the CDR3 is TGTGCCAGCAGCCCGGGTCTTTCTAATGAAAAACTGTTTTTT.

The sample holds a few counts of this clonotype. The chain combines TRBV7-8 with TRBJ1-5; D is unclear. CDR1 and CDR2 (germline): SGHVS, FQNEAQ. The CDR3 consists of 15 residues. V was cut by 5 bases and J by 3 bases, with 14 bases left in between. The CDR3 protein is CASSPSANPNQPQHF. The CDR3 DNA reads TGTGCCAGCAGCCCTTCAGCCAACCCCAATCAGCCCCAGCATTTT.

This clonotype was counted only a few times. The chain links TRBV20-1 to TRBJ1-6; D possibly corresponds to TRBD1 (6 bases). Germline V gene sequence: CDR1 DFQATT, CDR2 SNEGSKA (reference sequence). V was clipped by 2 bases and J by 0 bases, with 11 bases between them. The CDR3 covers 16 residues. CDR3 bases: TGCAGTGCTAGATTGACAGGAAGCTCCTATAATTCACCCCTCCACTTT. It codes for CSARLTGSSYNSPLHF.

The V call is TRBV6-2 or TRBV6-3, the J call TRBJ2-1; no firm D call. This CDR3 region has 11 residues. Looked up from germline, CDR1 is MNHEY and CDR2 is SVGEGT. With 11 bases removed from V and 2 bases from J, the gap between germline ends came to 7 bases. In DNA, the CDR3 is TGTGCCGCGGCGGCCTACAATGAGCAGTTCTTC. Amino acids: CAAAAYNEQFF.

This clonotype was counted ten times or more. This chain uses TRBV28 with TRBJ2-7, with D possibly matching TRBD2 (5 bases). The CDR3 has 13 amino acids. Trimming removed 5 bases from V and 2 bases from J, with 10 bases in between. The germline gives CDR1 MDHEN, CDR2 SYDVKM. CDR3 nucleotides: TGTGCCAGCAGTGGGAGATACCCCTACGAGCAGTACTTC. Translating gives CASSGRYPYEQYF.

The chain recombines TRBV10-3 with TRBJ2-1, with 12 bases identical to TRBD2. CDR1 is ENHRY, CDR2 SYGVKD, per germline. CDR3 length: 14 residues. V trimming: 3 bases; J trimming: 10 bases; junction bases outside the gene matches: 4. The DNA of the CDR3 is TGTGCCATCAGTGATACTAGCGGGAGGTGGGAGCAGTTCTTC. Translation: CAISDTSGRWEQFF.

This clonotype came up a few times. The chain employs TRBV24-1 and TRBJ2-2; tentative D call: TRBD2 (5 bases). CDR1 is KGHDR and CDR2 is SFDVKD in the germline V gene. The length of the CDR3 is 15 residues. V was cut by 5 bases and J by 4 bases, with 13 bases left in between. DNA for the CDR3: TGTGCCACCAGTGGTCCGGGAAGTTTCACCGGGGAGCTGTTTTTT. It yields the protein CATSGPGSFTGELFF.

The chain has TRBV27 and TRBJ1-3, with D uncertain. CDR3 length: 15 residues. Trimming left V 6 bases short and J 2 bases short, with 14 bases between. Germline V gene data show CDR1 as MNHEY and CDR2 as SMNVEV (reference sequence). CDR3 bases: TGTGCCAGCAGACCGGTAAAGAGCACTGGAAACACCATATATTTT. Translated: CASRPVKSTGNTIYF.

The chain is built from TRBV29-1 and TRBJ2-3, with D possibly being TRBD2 (6 bases). Trimming took off 1 base at V and 4 bases at J, with 6 bases between the two ends. CDR3 length equals 12 residues. CDR1 and CDR2 from the germline V gene are SQVTM and ANQGSEA. CDR3 in DNA: TGCAGCGTTGAAGGGGGGGCAGATACGCAGTATTTT. Protein product: CSVEGGADTQYF.

There are many counts of this clonotype. The gene calls are TRBV6-2 or TRBV6-3 and TRBJ1-1; D unclear. CDR1 is MNHEY and CDR2 is SVGEGT in the germline V gene. Between the trimmed V and J ends, which lost 4 bases and 1 base, there was a span of 10 bases. The CDR3 contains 14 residues. The CDR3 bases are TGTGCCAGCAGTTGGGCGGTGCCGAACACTGAAGCTTTCTTT. This translates into CASSWAVPNTEAFF.

This chain joins TRBV7-9 and TRBJ2-2; D is undetermined. Germline loops: CDR1 SEHNR, CDR2 FQNEAQ (reference sequence). With 1 base removed from V and 4 bases from J, the gap between germline ends came to 7 bases. This CDR3 contains 14 residues. The CDR3 spells CASSLEVSTGELFF. CDR3 nucleotide sequence: TGTGCCAGCAGCTTAGAGGTTAGCACCGGGGAGCTGTTTTTT.

The chain is built from TRBV7-2 and TRBJ2-5; TRBD1 agrees at 9 bases. The J segment lost 5 bases and the V segment lost 7 bases, leaving 11 bases of the junction unmatched. Per germline, CDR1 SGHTA and CDR2 FQGNSA. This CDR3 has 15 residues. In DNA form, the CDR3 reads TGTGCCAGCAAGCGCGGGACAGGGTTCGAGGAGACCCAGTACTTC. Encoded protein: CASKRGTGFEETQYF. Full variable domain (rest looked up from reference TRBV7-2 and TRBJ2-5): GAGVSQSPSNKVTEKGKDVELRCDPISGHTALYWYRQSLGQGLEFLIYFQGNSAPDKSGLPSDRFSAERTGGSVSTLTIQRTQQEDSAVYLCASKRGTGFEETQYFGPGTRLLVL.

J is TRBJ2-7 and V is TRBV12-3 or TRBV12-4; 10 nucleotides agree with TRBD1. V shed 0 bases, J shed 9 bases, and the junction held 8 bases outside the gene matches. CDR3 size: 15 residues. The CDR3 region is CASSLAGTGVMWQYF. In DNA form, the CDR3 reads TGTGCCAGCAGTTTAGCCGGGACAGGGGTAATGTGGCAGTACTTC.

At least ten counts were recorded for this clonotype. The chain uses TRBV20-1 and TRBJ2-3, with a tentative D call TRBD1 (5 bases). V lost 3 bases, J lost 0 bases, and 10 bases lay in between. Per the germline V gene, CDR1 is DFQATT and CDR2 is SNEGSKA (reference sequence). The CDR3 is 14 amino acids. As DNA, the CDR3 is TGCAGTGCTAGGGACACCCGAAGCACAGATACGCAGTATTTT. Protein product: CSARDTRSTDTQYF.

The rearrangement links TRBV29-1 to TRBJ2-7; 7 bases map to TRBD1. V shed 4 bases and J 3 bases; nucleotides not matched to a gene: 6. Germline V gives CDR1 SQVTM, CDR2 ANQGSEA. The CDR3 is 13 amino acids. The CDR3 is CSVGQGMGYEQYF. The CDR3 DNA sequence: TGCAGCGTTGGACAGGGAATGGGCTACGAGCAGTACTTC.

The chain links TRBV5-1 to TRBJ2-1; 13 nucleotides match TRBD2. The CDR3 contains 15 residues. The V gene's germline CDR1 is SGHRS and CDR2 YFSETQ. The V segment lost 4 bases and the J segment 9 bases; nucleotides outside the gene matches: 7. Here the CDR3 reads CASSPTSGGAFEQFF. The CDR3, as DNA: TGCGCCAGCAGCCCCACTAGCGGGGGGGCCTTTGAGCAGTTCTTC.

CDR3 sequence: CASSSRALAGELFF. CDR3 nucleotides: TGTGCCAGCAGTTCCCGGGCTCTAGCCGGGGAGCTGTTTTTT. This chain connects TRBV12-3 or TRBV12-4 to TRBJ2-2; D uncertain. Trimming pared 4 bases from V and 6 bases from J, leaving 12 bases between. The CDR3 runs 14 residues.

The V gene is TRBV7-9, the J gene TRBJ2-1; possible D gene TRBD1, 6 bases. The ends were cut back, 4 bases at V and 9 bases at J, with 25 bases in the middle. Germline CDR1 reads SEHNR; CDR2 reads FQNEAQ (reference sequence). This CDR3 has 17 amino acids. This CDR3 is CASSYSRVGATRVEQFF. The CDR3 DNA reads as TGTGCCAGCAGCTATTCCAGAGTGGGGGCCACCAGGGTTGAGCAGTTCTTC.

This clonotype showed up just a few times. The chain links TRBV12-3 or TRBV12-4 to TRBJ1-5; possible D gene TRBD1, 5 bases. The CDR3 covers 15 residues. V lost 1 base, J lost 6 bases, and 13 bases lay in between. The CDR3, as DNA: TGTGCCAGCAGTTTAGGGGGCGCGGGTCGTCAGCCCCAGCATTTT. It codes for CASSLGGAGRQPQHF.

This chain connects TRBV6-2 or TRBV6-3 to TRBJ2-7; 8 nucleotides agree with TRBD1. V shed 2 bases, J shed 6 bases, and the junction held 12 bases outside the gene matches. Germline V CDR1 and CDR2: MNHEY, SVGEGT. The CDR3 length is 16 residues. CDR3 protein: CASSYIPRGRNGEQYF. CDR3 in DNA: TGTGCCAGCAGTTACATCCCCAGGGGGCGCAACGGCGAGCAGTACTTC.

J is TRBJ2-3 and V is TRBV4-3; 8 bases are shared with TRBD2. The CDR3 is 15 amino acids. The V gene's germline CDR1 is LGHNA and CDR2 YSLEER. V was pared by 1 base and J by 5 bases, with 5 bases of the junction left unmatched. CDR3 DNA: TGCGCCAGCAGCCAAGGGGGTAGCGGGGAAGATACGCAGTATTTT. This encodes CASSQGGSGEDTQYF.

The table lists this clonotype with a few counts. This sequence joins TRBV4-3 and TRBJ2-7; possible D gene TRBD2, 6 bases. Germline CDR1 is LGHNA and CDR2 is YSLEER. This CDR3 region has 15 residues. V lost 4 bases and J 2 bases, leaving 15 bases between the germline ends. The CDR3 sequence is CASSRVGGGAYEQYF. The CDR3 region has the DNA TGCGCCAGCAGCCGGGTGGGGGGTGGTGCCTACGAGCAGTACTTC.

This clonotype was recorded at least ten times. The rearrangement uses TRBV7-8 and TRBJ2-2, with D perhaps TRBD2 (5 bases). V lost 5 bases and J 4 bases, leaving 14 bases between the germline ends. Germline V gives CDR1 SGHVS, CDR2 FQNEAQ. The length of the CDR3 is 15 residues. The CDR3: CASSTRSGFTGELFF. The CDR3 nucleotides read TGTGCCAGCAGCACTAGAAGCGGTTTCACCGGGGAGCTGTTTTTT.

In its sample, this clonotype was seen many times. The chain employs TRBV12-3 or TRBV12-4 and TRBJ2-1, with D perhaps TRBD2 (6 bases). This CDR3 region has 13 residues. Trimming pared 6 bases from V and 7 bases from J, leaving 13 bases between. The CDR3: CASSRGGNNEQFF. The CDR3 coding sequence is TGTGCCAGCAGCCGCGGCGGGAATAATGAGCAGTTCTTC.

This chain links TRBV20-1 with TRBJ2-2, with 7 bases matching TRBD1. In germline, CDR1 is DFQATT, CDR2 SNEGSKA (reference sequence). The CDR3 length is 15 residues. The trim removed 6 bases at V and 6 bases at J, leaving 13 bases unmatched. As DNA, the CDR3 is TGCAGTGCGAATCGCGCAGACAGGGTGGCCGGGGAGCTGTTTTTT. Amino acids: CSANRADRVAGELFF.

CDR3 region: CASSSQVTGGETQYF. The CDR3 DNA reads TGTGCCAGCAGCTCCCAGGTCACGGGGGGTGAGACCCAGTACTTC. This chain uses TRBV7-2 with TRBJ2-5; 7 bases fit TRBD2. V was clipped by 4 bases and J by 5 bases; unmatched bases: 10. Germline V gene data show CDR1 as SGHTA and CDR2 as FQGNSA. This CDR3 has 15 residues.

This clonotype was recorded many times. The rearrangement links TRBV10-1 to TRBJ2-3; D assignment may be TRBD1 or TRBD2 (5 bases each). Trimming pared 2 bases from V and 4 bases from J, leaving 13 bases between. The length of the CDR3 is 15 residues. Germline values: CDR1 WNHNN, CDR2 SYGVQD (reference sequence). For the CDR3, the DNA is TGCGCCAGCAGTGAGAACCCAGGGAGATCAGATACGCAGTATTTT. Translating gives CASSENPGRSDTQYF.

This clonotype occurred a few times. The rearrangement uses TRBV5-1 and TRBJ2-7; D possibly matches TRBD1 or TRBD2 (6 bases each). This CDR3 spans 16 amino acids. Germline CDR1 SGHRS, CDR2 YFSETQ. Trimming stripped 4 bases from V and 2 bases from J, with 19 bases between. The CDR3 bases are TGCGCCAGCAGCGGGGGCCCCCGGGGGCCCACCTACGAGCAGTACTTC. Amino acid sequence: CASSGGPRGPTYEQYF.

This clonotype came up a few times. At one of its ends the junction is not consistent with the germline gene, which may arise from a read error. The chain joins TRBV6-4 to TRBJ2-3; 9 bases agree with TRBD2. The CDR3 has 14 amino acids. Germline CDR1 reads MRHNA; CDR2 reads SNTAGT. CDR3 amino acids: CASSEAGGTNTQYF. The CDR3 region has the DNA TGTGCCAGCAGTGAAGCGGGGGGCACAAATACGCAGTATTTT.

The chain recombines TRBV21-1 with TRBJ1-1; TRBD1, the D gene given by the table, was not confirmed from the DNA. TRBV21-1 is reported as a pseudogene. The CDR3 is made up of 14 amino acids. CDR3: CASSKEQVNTEAFF. In DNA form, the CDR3 reads TGTGCCAGCAGCAAAGAACAGGTGAACACTGAAGCTTTCTTT.

This clonotype turned up a few times. CDR3 loop: CASFRGLGNTGELFF. CDR3 coding DNA: TGTGCCAGTTTTCGCGGGCTCGGGAACACCGGGGAGCTGTTTTTT. This chain uses TRBV6-1 with TRBJ2-2, with a weak D call TRBD2 (5 bases). V shed 9 bases and J shed 1 base, with 15 bases lying between them. CDR1 MNHNS and CDR2 SASEGT come from the germline V gene. This CDR3 has 15 amino acids.